The 21 T cell receptor beta chains given below trace back to one sample, sequenced in a study of T cells after yellow fever vaccination. TCRdb reanalysed the 5' RACE reads using MiXCR and keeps one entry per CDR3 protein. The table includes over 110,000 distinct CDR3 sequences, roughly 8% detected once. The sample in question was CD4+ T cells sorted from PBMCs, obtained 5 days after the yellow fever booster vaccination. These receptors all stem from a man younger than 40 who received the YFV17D yellow fever vaccine.

This clonotype showed up many times. The rearrangement joins TRBV7-7 to TRBJ2-7; the D gene could be TRBD1 or TRBD2 (5 bases each). CDR1 SSHAT and CDR2 FNYEAQ come from the germline V gene (reference sequence). CDR3 length: 13 residues. Between the trimmed V and J ends, which lost 3 bases and 5 bases, there was a span of 11 bases. CDR3 protein: CASSLGVGNEQYF. In nucleotides, the CDR3 is TGTGCCAGCAGCTTGGGGGTGGGGAACGAGCAGTACTTC.

The J gene is TRBJ2-7, the V gene TRBV11-2; D gene unclear. The CDR3 has 14 residues. The germline CDR1 and CDR2 sequences are SGHAT and FQNNGV. Trimming removed 4 bases from V and 5 bases from J, with 15 bases in between. The CDR3 DNA is TGTGCCAGCAGCTCCTTCTTTATACCCCACGAGCAGTACTTC. Its translation is CASSSFFIPHEQYF.

This clonotype was observed at least ten times. This chain connects TRBV29-1 to TRBJ2-5; possibly TRBD1 for D (6 bases). V was trimmed by 6 bases and J by 9 bases, leaving 17 bases between them. The CDR3 runs 12 residues. Germline CDR1 is SQVTM and CDR2 is ANQGSEA. The CDR3 spells CSVDRQSDAQYF. The CDR3 DNA sequence: TGCAGCGTGGACAGACAGAGTGATGCCCAGTACTTC.

This clonotype was counted ten times or more. The gene calls are TRBV5-1 and TRBJ2-6; D may be TRBD2 (6 bases). This CDR3 has 14 amino acids. Trimming cost V 7 bases and J 2 bases, with 10 bases left between them. CDR1 and CDR2 (germline): SGHRS, YFSETQ. The CDR3 coding sequence is TGCGCCAGCCGGGGAGGTCCTGGGGCCAACGTCCTGACTTTC. It codes for CASRGGPGANVLTF.

This clonotype was observed many times. The chain has TRBV28 and TRBJ1-2; D remains unclear. The germline V gene has CDR1 MDHEN and CDR2 SYDVKM. This CDR3 has 11 amino acids. V gave up 6 bases and J gave up 4 bases, with 6 bases separating them. The CDR3 DNA reads as TGTGCCAGCAGGGCACCCTATGGCTACACCTTC. Translating it yields CASRAPYGYTF.

This clonotype was seen a handful of times. The V gene is TRBV28, the J gene TRBJ2-4; D call uncertain. Looked up from germline, CDR1 is MDHEN and CDR2 is SYDVKM. The CDR3 sequence is 13 residues long. The V gene lost 2 bases and the J gene lost 6 bases, with 8 bases spanning the gap. CDR3 bases: TGTGCCAGCAGTTTAGGATACGGAAACATTCAGTACTTC. This translates into CASSLGYGNIQYF. Based on the CDR3 plus reference TRBV28 and TRBJ2-4, the full variable domain is DVKVTQSSRYLVKRTGEKVFLECVQDMDHENMFWYRQDPGLGLRLIYFSYDVKMKEKGDIPEGYSVSREKKERFSLILESASTNQTSMYLCASSLGYGNIQYFGAGTRLSVL.

This clonotype was counted at least ten times. The rearrangement uses TRBV3-1 and TRBJ1-2, with D possibly TRBD1 on 5 matching bases. CDR1 and CDR2 (germline): LGHDT, YNNKEL (reference sequence). Trimming took off 0 bases at V and 4 bases at J, with 12 bases between the two ends. The CDR3 spans 15 residues. The CDR3: CASSQEGGPSYGYTF. CDR3 bases: TGTGCCAGCAGCCAAGAGGGGGGTCCCTCCTATGGCTACACCTTC.

This clonotype was seen many times. The CDR3 region is CASSLDRTGISMGGYNEQFF. The CDR3 region has the DNA TGTGCCAGCAGCCTCGATAGGACAGGGATAAGCATGGGAGGCTACAATGAGCAGTTCTTC. The gene calls are TRBV28 and TRBJ2-1, with 8 bases fitting TRBD1. The CDR3 extends over 20 amino acids. The J segment lost 3 bases and the V segment lost 6 bases, leaving 22 bases of the junction unmatched. CDR1 MDHEN and CDR2 SYDVKM come from the germline V gene.

On this clonotype itself: A read error may be the cause here, since a much bigger clone is one base away. The V call is TRBV7-2, the J call TRBJ2-7; 13 positions agree with TRBD2. CDR3 length: 14 amino acids. The germline V gene encodes CDR1 SGHTA and CDR2 FQGNSA. After removal of 6 bases from V and 3 bases from J, the junction contained 2 bases not matched to a gene. The CDR3 DNA reads TGTGCCAGCAGAACTAGCGGGAGGGTCTACGAGCAGTACTTC. It yields the protein CASRTSGRVYEQYF.

The V and J genes are TRBV18 and TRBJ2-5; D remains ambiguous. Trimming removed 2 bases from V and 1 base from J, with 8 bases in between. The germline V gene encodes CDR1 KGHSH and CDR2 LQKENI. This CDR3 contains 14 residues. DNA of the CDR3: TGTGCCAGCTCACCAAGGCGGAGCCAAGAGACCCAGTACTTC. Encoded protein: CASSPRRSQETQYF.

To note about this clonotype: This may stem from a read error, because a much larger clone lies one nucleotide away. DNA of the CDR3: TGTGCCAGCAGCCCGGGGGAGGAAGGCAATCAGCCCCAGCATTTT. Its protein is CASSPGEEGNQPQHF. V and J are TRBV7-9 and TRBJ1-5; the D gene is possibly TRBD1 (5 bases). Germline assignment: CDR1 SEHNR and CDR2 FQNEAQ (reference sequence). The CDR3 covers 15 residues. V lost 5 bases, J lost 2 bases, and 13 bases lay in between. Looking up the rest from reference TRBV7-9 and TRBJ1-5 gives the full variable domain: DTGVSQNPRHKITKRGQNVTFRCDPISEHNRLYWYRQTLGQGPEFLTYFQNEAQLEKSRLLSDRFSAERPKGSFSTLEIQRTEQGDSAMYLCASSPGEEGNQPQHFGDGTRLSIL.

This clonotype was seen more than once but under ten times. One end of the junction is discordant with germline, which a read error may explain. The genes are TRBV20-1 and TRBJ2-3; TRBD2 matches at 12 bases. The germline V gene encodes CDR1 DFQATT and CDR2 SNEGSKA (reference sequence). The CDR3 contains 18 residues. Here the CDR3 DNA reads TGCTGTGCTAGAGACACTAGCGGGAGGCTCTATGGCACAGATACGCAGTATTTT. Its translation is CCARDTSGRLYGTDTQYF.

This clonotype was counted many times. The V gene is TRBV11-2, the J gene TRBJ2-7; 9 bases are a match to TRBD1. This CDR3 spans 15 amino acids. After removal of 4 bases from V and 5 bases from J, the junction contained 9 bases not matched to a gene. Germline CDR1 and CDR2: SGHAT and FQNNGV. The CDR3 DNA follows: TGTGCCAGCAGCTCCGAACCGGGACAGGGCCACGAGCAGTACTTC. Its protein is CASSSEPGQGHEQYF.

This clonotype showed up many times. The chain links TRBV15 to TRBJ2-3, with 7 bases fitting TRBD2. Germline lookup yields CDR1 LNHNV and CDR2 YYDKDF (reference sequence). The CDR3 is 16 amino acids. V was pared by 0 bases and J by 3 bases, with 6 bases of the junction left unmatched. The CDR3 nucleotides are TGTGCCACCAGCAGAGAGGGGCGGGAGTTTACAGATACGCAGTATTTT. The encoded protein is CATSREGREFTDTQYF.

This clonotype was counted many times. The CDR3: CASSLNPSYEQYF. The CDR3 nucleotides read TGTGCCAGCAGCTTAAACCCCTCCTACGAGCAGTACTTC. The chain uses TRBV7-2 and TRBJ2-7; D gene uncertain. Trimming shortened V by 2 bases and J by 0 bases, and 5 bases separated the two germline ends. The length of the CDR3 is 13 residues. CDR1 SGHTA and CDR2 FQGNSA come from the germline V gene. Full variable domain (remainder filled in from reference TRBV7-2 and TRBJ2-7): GAGVSQSPSNKVTEKGKDVELRCDPISGHTALYWYRQSLGQGLEFLIYFQGNSAPDKSGLPSDRFSAERTGGSVSTLTIQRTQQEDSAVYLCASSLNPSYEQYFGPGTRLTVT.

This clonotype was counted ten times or more. The rearrangement uses TRBV20-1 and TRBJ2-1, with D hard to call. This CDR3 has 9 residues. V lost 7 bases and J 9 bases, leaving 7 bases between the germline ends. Germline CDR1 and CDR2: DFQATT and SNEGSKA (reference sequence). The CDR3 loop is CSDGCEQFF. The CDR3 region has the DNA TGCAGTGATGGGTGTGAGCAGTTCTTC.

The V and J genes are TRBV20-1 and TRBJ2-1; 9 nucleotides match TRBD2. The CDR3 spans 16 residues. Germline V lookup: CDR1 DFQATT, CDR2 SNEGSKA (reference sequence). Trimming at V came to 2 bases and at J to 4 bases, leaving 9 bases not matched to a gene. CDR3 in DNA: TGCAGTGCTAGATTGCGCGGGAGGGCCCCATACAATGAGCAGTTCTTC. The encoded protein is CSARLRGRAPYNEQFF.

This clonotype was recorded at least ten times. This rearrangement joins TRBV7-2 to TRBJ2-5; D remains ambiguous. The germline V and J ends were trimmed by 4 bases and 5 bases, with 14 bases remaining between them. The CDR3 length is 14 residues. The germline gives CDR1 SGHTA, CDR2 FQGNSA. The CDR3 bases are TGTGCCAGCAGCTGGGGTACTCAGAGTGAGACCCAGTACTTC. The encoded protein is CASSWGTQSETQYF.

The table lists this clonotype with many counts. V and J are TRBV11-3 and TRBJ2-3; D gene uncertain. CDR1 is SGHNT, CDR2 YENEEA, per germline. This CDR3 comprises 15 residues. Trimming removed 5 bases at V and 0 bases at J, with 12 bases between. CDR3 loop: CASSPGPRSTDTQYF. The CDR3 nucleotides read TGTGCCAGCAGCCCAGGCCCTAGGAGCACAGATACGCAGTATTTT.

This clonotype was recorded at least ten times. V is TRBV12-3 or TRBV12-4 and J is TRBJ1-1; D is uncertain. The CDR3 loop spans 13 amino acids. The ends were cut back, 4 bases at V and 1 base at J, with 7 bases in the middle. The CDR3 spells CASSYKGNTEAFF. CDR3 nucleotide sequence: TGTGCCAGCAGTTACAAGGGGAACACTGAAGCTTTCTTT.

The chain joins TRBV5-6 to TRBJ1-5; D might be TRBD1 (5 bases). Germline V CDR1 and CDR2: SGHDT, YYEEEE. The CDR3 has 15 amino acids. Trimming stripped 2 bases from V and 3 bases from J, with 12 bases between. The chain's CDR3 is CASSLGGVDNQPQHF. The DNA of the CDR3 is TGTGCCAGCAGCTTAGGAGGGGTGGACAATCAGCCCCAGCATTTT. Supplemented by reference TRBV5-6 and TRBJ1-5, the full variable domain reads DAGVTQSPTHLIKTRGQQVTLRCSPKSGHDTVSWYQQALGQGPQFIFQYYEEEERQRGNFPDRFSGHQFPNYSSELNVNALLLGDSALYLCASSLGGVDNQPQHFGDGTRLSIL.